The clone carrying this T cell receptor beta chain is a singleton in its sample. Its antigen remains unknown. This sample is drawn from a study of shared clonotypes between healthy human individuals. Study-level results: Memory subsets generally showed smaller estimated richness than naive subsets did. The study found lower generation probabilities in non-shared clonotypes than in those shared by all four donors.

The protocol was immunoSEQ multiplex PCR, while the TCRdb copy is restricted to in-frame clones and leaves out a portion. The table has more than 2 million clones, almost 96% seen once. Participating donors were healthy, HIV-negative adults free of recent acute infections or vaccinations. Subsets obtained from CD4+ cells comprised CD45RA+ naive and CD45RA-negative memory cells. Germline V lookup: CDR1 SNHLY, CDR2 FYNNEI. After removal of 7 bases from V and 4 bases from J, the junction contained 2 bases not matched to a gene. The CDR3 runs to 12 residues. What was sequenced was naive CD4+ T cells sorted from blood. Regarding subset: CD45RA+ positively selected. The chain joins TRBV2 to TRBJ2-7; 9 bases match TRBD1. The clonotype originates from a man aged 18 to 29 in good health. The CDR3 loop is CASMGQGYEQYF. The CDR3, as DNA: TGTGCCAGCATGGGACAGGGATACGAGCAGTACTTC.